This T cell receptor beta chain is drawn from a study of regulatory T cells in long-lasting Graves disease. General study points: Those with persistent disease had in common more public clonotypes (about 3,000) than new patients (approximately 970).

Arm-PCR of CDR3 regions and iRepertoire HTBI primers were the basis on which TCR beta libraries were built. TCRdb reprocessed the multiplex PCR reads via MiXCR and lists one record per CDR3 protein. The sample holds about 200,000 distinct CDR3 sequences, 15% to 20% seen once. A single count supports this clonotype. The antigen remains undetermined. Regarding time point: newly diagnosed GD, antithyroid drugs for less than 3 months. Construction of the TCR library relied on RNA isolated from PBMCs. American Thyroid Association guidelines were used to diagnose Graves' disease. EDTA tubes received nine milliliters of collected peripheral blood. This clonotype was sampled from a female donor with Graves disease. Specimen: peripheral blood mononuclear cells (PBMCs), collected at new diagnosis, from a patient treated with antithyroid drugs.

This CDR3 reads CASSPASQATGETQYF. Written as DNA, the CDR3 is TGCGCCAGCAGCCCGGCGTCGCAGGCGACCGGGGAGACCCAGTACTTC. J is TRBJ2-5 and V is TRBV5-1; D is unresolved. This CDR3 spans 16 amino acids. Trimming removed 4 bases from V and 5 bases from J, with 21 bases in between. Germline CDR1 and CDR2: SGHRS and YFSETQ. Looking up the rest from reference TRBV5-1 and TRBJ2-5 gives the full variable domain: KAGVTQTPRYLIKTRGQQVTLSCSPISGHRSVSWYQQTPGQGLQFLFEYFSETQRNKGNFPGRFSGRQFSNSRSEMNVSTLELGDSALYLCASSPASQATGETQYFGPGTRLLVL.